The 3 T cell receptor beta chains listed next were all sequenced from one sample in a study of T cell responses to AZD1222 COVID-19 vaccine. Clones were read by immunoSEQ multiplex PCR, and TCRdb kept only the in-frame ones, dropping some. The data hold about 150,000 clones, with roughly nine tenths observed a single time. The sample here was peripheral blood, taken on day 0 of MenACWY control vaccination. The origin of the receptors is an adult in good health.

The J gene is TRBJ2-2, the V gene TRBV6-5; TRBD1 is a possible D gene (6 bases). Germline loops: CDR1 MNHEY, CDR2 SVGAGI. V was trimmed by 5 bases and J by 4 bases, leaving 11 bases between them. The CDR3 is 14 residues long. The CDR3 DNA is TGTGCCAGCAGTCCCAGGGGAAGCACCGGGGAGCTGTTTTTT. Translated: CASSPRGSTGELFF.

This clone was counted between two and nine times. J is TRBJ1-2 and V is TRBV7-2; a possible D gene is TRBD1 (6 bases). Germline CDR1 reads SGHTA; CDR2 reads FQGNSA. V lost 5 bases and J lost 8, with 18 bases in between. The CDR3 loop spans 14 amino acids. CDR3 sequence (DNA): TGTGCCAGCAGCCCGGGGGCAGGGAGGGTCGGCTACACCTTC. Encoded protein: CASSPGAGRVGYTF.

This chain joins TRBV6-5 and TRBJ1-2; the D gene is possibly TRBD1 (5 bases). The CDR3 totals 15 residues. Germline-derived CDR1 and CDR2 are MNHEY and SVGAGI. V was clipped by 4 bases and J by 8 bases, with 20 bases between them. This chain's CDR3 is CASSSQKGTGGGYTF. DNA for the CDR3: TGTGCCAGCAGTTCTCAGAAGGGGACGGGAGGAGGCTACACCTTC.